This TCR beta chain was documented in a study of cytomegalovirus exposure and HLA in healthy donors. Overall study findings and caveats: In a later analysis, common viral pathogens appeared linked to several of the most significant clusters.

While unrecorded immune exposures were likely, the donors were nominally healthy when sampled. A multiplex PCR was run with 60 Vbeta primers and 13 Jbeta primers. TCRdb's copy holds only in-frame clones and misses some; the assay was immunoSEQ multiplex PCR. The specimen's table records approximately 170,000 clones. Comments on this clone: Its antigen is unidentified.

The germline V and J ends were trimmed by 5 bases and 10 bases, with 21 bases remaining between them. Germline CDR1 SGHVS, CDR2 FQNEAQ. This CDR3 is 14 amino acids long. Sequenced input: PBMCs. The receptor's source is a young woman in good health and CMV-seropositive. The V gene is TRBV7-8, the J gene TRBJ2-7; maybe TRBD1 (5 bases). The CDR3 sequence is CASSAGWTPQVQYF. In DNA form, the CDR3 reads TGTGCCAGCAGCGCAGGTTGGACACCACAAGTACAGTACTTC.